This T cell receptor (beta chain) was sequenced for a study of CD8+ T cells in alopecia areata. This CDR3 comprises 14 residues. V was pared by 1 base and J by 3 bases, with 8 bases between. Germline CDR1 SGHRS, CDR2 YFSETQ. Extracted from the samples, RNA was reverse transcribed into cDNA to serve as the sequencing template. Some clones are missing from TCRdb's copy, which holds only in-frame ones; the method was immunoSEQ multiplex PCR. Of around 19,000 clones listed, about 63% were seen once; the top ten hold 7% to 10%. Indicated treatment: oral pan-JAK inhibitor, 5-10 mg twice daily. In alopecia areata patients, both lesional scalp punch biopsies and peripheral blood were collected. The table lists this clone with a few counts. The sample holds other DNA sequences that translate to the same CDR3.

The chain recombines TRBV5-1 with TRBJ1-5; perhaps TRBD1 as D (6 bases). This TCR was recovered from a human donor with alopecia areata. The input for sequencing was skin, taken at week 4, from a patient treated with tofacitinib. The CDR3, as DNA: TGCGCCAGCAGCTTGTCAGGGGACAATCAGCCCCAGCATTTT. It translates to CASSLSGDNQPQHF.